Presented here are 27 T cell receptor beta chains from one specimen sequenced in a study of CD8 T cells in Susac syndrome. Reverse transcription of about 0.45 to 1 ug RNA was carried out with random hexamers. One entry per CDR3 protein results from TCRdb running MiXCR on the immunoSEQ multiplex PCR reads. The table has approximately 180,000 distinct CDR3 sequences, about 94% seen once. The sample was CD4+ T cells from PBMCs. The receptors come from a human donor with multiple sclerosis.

CDR3 amino acids: CASSLTGSMNTEAFF. Written as DNA, the CDR3 is TGTGCCAGCAGCTTAACAGGGTCCATGAACACTGAAGCTTTCTTT. This chain connects TRBV5-4 to TRBJ1-1; D may be TRBD1 (6 bases). Germline lookup yields CDR1 SGHNT and CDR2 YYREEE (reference sequence). CDR3 length equals 15 residues. V shed 2 bases and J shed 0 bases, with 11 bases lying between them.

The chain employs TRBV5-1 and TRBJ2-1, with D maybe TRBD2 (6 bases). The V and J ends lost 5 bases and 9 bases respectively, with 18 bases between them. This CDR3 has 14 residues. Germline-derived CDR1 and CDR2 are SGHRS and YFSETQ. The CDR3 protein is CASSGGNNGAEQFF. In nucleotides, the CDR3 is TGCGCCAGCAGTGGGGGGAACAATGGGGCTGAGCAGTTCTTC.

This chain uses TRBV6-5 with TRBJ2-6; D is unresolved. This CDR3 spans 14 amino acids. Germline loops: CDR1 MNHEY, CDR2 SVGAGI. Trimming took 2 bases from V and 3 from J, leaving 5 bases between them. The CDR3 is CASSYVGGANVLTF. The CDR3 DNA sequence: TGTGCCAGCAGTTACGTGGGTGGGGCCAACGTCCTGACTTTC.

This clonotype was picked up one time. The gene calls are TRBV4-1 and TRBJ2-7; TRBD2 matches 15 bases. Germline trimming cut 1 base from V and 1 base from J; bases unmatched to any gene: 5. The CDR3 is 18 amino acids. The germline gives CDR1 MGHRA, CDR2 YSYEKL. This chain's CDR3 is CASSQGWTSGGVSYEQYF. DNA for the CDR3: TGCGCCAGCAGCCAAGGGTGGACTAGCGGGGGGGTATCCTACGAGCAGTACTTC.

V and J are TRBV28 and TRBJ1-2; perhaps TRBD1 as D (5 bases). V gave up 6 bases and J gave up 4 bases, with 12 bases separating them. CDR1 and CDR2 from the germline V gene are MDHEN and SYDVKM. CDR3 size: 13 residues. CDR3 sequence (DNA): TGTGCCAGCAGCTCTGGGGCTTTCTATGGCTACACCTTC. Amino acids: CASSSGAFYGYTF.

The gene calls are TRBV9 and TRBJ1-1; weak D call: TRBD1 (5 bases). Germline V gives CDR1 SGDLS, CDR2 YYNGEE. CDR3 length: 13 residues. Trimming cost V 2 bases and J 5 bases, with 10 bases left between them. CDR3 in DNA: TGTGCCAGCAGCGTGGTCGGGACGACTGAAGCTTTCTTT. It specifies CASSVVGTTEAFF.

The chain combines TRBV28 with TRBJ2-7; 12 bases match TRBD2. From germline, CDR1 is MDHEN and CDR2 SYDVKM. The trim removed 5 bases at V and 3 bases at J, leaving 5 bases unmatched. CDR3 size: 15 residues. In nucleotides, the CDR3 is TGTGCCAGCAGTCCTAGGACTAGCGGGGACTACGAGCAGTACTTC. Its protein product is CASSPRTSGDYEQYF.

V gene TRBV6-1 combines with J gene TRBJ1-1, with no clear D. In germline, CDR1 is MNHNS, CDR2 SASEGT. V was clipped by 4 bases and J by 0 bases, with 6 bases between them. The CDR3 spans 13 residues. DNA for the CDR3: TGTGCCAGCAGTGCGACTTTGAACACTGAAGCTTTCTTT. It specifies CASSATLNTEAFF.

CDR3 loop: CASSLASSRPDTQYF. CDR3 sequence (DNA): TGTGCCAGCAGCTTAGCTTCATCGCGGCCAGATACGCAGTATTTT. The chain combines TRBV7-2 with TRBJ2-3; D uncertain. The CDR3 consists of 15 residues. Trimming took 0 bases from V and 4 from J, leaving 11 bases between them. CDR1 is SGHTA and CDR2 is FQGNSA in the germline V gene.

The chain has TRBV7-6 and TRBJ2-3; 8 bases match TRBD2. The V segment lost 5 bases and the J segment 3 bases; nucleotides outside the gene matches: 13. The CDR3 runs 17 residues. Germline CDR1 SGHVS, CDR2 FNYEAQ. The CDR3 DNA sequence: TGTGCCAGCAGCCGACTGGGTGCGGGGGGTGGGACAGATACGCAGTATTTT. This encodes CASSRLGAGGGTDTQYF.

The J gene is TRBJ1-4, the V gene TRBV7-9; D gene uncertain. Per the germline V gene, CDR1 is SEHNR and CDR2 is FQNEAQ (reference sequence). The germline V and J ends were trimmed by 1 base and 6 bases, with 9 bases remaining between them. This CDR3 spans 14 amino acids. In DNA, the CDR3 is TGTGCCAGCAGCTTAGGGCAGGAGTATGAAAAACTGTTTTTT. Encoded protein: CASSLGQEYEKLFF.

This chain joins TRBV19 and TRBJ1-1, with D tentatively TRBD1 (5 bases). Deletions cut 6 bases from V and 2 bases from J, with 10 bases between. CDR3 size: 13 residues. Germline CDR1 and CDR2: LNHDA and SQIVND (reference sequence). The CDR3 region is CASRTTVNTEAFF. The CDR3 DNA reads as TGTGCCAGTAGGACGACAGTCAACACTGAAGCTTTCTTT.

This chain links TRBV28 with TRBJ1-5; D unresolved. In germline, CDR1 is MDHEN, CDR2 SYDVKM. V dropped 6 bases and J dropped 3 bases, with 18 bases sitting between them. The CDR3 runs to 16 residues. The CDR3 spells CASRPLSPGHNQPQHF. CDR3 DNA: TGTGCCAGCAGGCCCCTCTCGCCAGGTCACAATCAGCCCCAGCATTTT.

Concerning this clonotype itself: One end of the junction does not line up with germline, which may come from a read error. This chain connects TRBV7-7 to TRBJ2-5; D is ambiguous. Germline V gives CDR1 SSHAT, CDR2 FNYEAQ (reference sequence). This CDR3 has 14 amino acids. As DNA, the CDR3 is TGTGCTAGCAGCTTAAACAGTCGGCAAGAGACCCAGTACTTC. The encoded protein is CASSLNSRQETQYF.

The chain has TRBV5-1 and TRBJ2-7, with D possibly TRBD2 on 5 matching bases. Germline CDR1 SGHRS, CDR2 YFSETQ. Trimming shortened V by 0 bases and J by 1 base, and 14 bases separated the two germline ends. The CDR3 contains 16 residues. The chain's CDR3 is CASSLEVVAKSYEQYF. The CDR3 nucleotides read TGCGCCAGCAGCTTGGAAGTGGTAGCGAAATCCTACGAGCAGTACTTC.

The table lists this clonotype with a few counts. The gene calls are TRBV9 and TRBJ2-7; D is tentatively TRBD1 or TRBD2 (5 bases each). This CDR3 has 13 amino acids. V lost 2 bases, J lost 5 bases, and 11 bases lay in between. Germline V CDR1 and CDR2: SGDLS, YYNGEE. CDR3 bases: TGTGCCAGCAGCGTGGGGGTTGTGGACGAGCAGTACTTC. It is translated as CASSVGVVDEQYF.

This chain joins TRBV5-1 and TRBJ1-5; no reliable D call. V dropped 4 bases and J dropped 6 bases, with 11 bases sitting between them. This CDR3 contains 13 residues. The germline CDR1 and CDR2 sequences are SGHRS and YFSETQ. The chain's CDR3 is CASSLNVGQPQHF. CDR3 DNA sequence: TGCGCCAGCAGCCTTAACGTAGGTCAGCCCCAGCATTTT.

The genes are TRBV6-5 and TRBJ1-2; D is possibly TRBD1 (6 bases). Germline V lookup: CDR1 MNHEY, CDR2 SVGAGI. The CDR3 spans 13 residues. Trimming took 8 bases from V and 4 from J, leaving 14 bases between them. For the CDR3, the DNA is TGTGCCAGCGGACGTGAGGGGGTCTATGGCTACACCTTC. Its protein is CASGREGVYGYTF.

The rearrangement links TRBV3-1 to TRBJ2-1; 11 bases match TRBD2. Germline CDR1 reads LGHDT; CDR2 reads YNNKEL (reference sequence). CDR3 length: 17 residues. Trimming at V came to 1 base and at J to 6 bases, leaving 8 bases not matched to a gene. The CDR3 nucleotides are TGTGCCAGCAGCCAAGGCATAATAGCGGGAGGGGGCAATGAGCAGTTCTTC. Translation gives CASSQGIIAGGGNEQFF.

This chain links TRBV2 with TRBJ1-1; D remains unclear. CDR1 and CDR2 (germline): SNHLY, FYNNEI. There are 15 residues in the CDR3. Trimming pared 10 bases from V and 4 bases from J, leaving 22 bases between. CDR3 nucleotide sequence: TGTGCCAAGAGGGCCGGGAACTCTGGTGGCACTGAAGCTTTCTTT. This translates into CAKRAGNSGGTEAFF.

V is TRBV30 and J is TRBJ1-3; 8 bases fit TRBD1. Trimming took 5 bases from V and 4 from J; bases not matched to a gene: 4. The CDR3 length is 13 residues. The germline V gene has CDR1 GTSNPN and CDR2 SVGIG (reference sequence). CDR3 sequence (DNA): TGTGCCTGGGACAGGGGCGCGGGAAACACCATATATTTT. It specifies CAWDRGAGNTIYF.

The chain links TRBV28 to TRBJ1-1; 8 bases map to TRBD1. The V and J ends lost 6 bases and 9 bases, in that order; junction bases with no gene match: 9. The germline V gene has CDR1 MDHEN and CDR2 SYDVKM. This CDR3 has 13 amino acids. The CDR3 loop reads CASRLGQGPKAFF. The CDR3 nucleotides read TGTGCCAGCAGACTTGGACAGGGCCCCAAAGCTTTCTTT.

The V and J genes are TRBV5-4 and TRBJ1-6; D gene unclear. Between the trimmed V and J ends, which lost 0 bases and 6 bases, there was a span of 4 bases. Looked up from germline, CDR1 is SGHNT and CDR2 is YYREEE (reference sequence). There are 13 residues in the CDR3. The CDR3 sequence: CASSLDSNSPLHF. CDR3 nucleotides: TGTGCCAGCAGCTTGGACAGTAATTCACCCCTCCACTTT. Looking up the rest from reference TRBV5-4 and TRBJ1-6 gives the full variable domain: ETGVTQSPTHLIKTRGQQVTLRCSSQSGHNTVSWYQQALGQGPQFIFQYYREEENGRGNFPPRFSGLQFPNYSSELNVNALELDDSALYLCASSLDSNSPLHFGNGTRLTVT.

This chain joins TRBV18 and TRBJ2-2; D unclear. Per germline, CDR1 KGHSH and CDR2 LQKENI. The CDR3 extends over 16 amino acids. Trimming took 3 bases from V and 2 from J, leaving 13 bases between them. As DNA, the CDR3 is TGTGCCAGCTCACCGCGAGTACCAATTAACACCGGGGAGCTGTTTTTT. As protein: CASSPRVPINTGELFF.

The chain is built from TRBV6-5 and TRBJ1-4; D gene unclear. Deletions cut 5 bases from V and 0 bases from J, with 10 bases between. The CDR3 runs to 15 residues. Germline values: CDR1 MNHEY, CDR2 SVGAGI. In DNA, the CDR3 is TGTGCCAGCAGTCGTGACCCCGCAACTAATGAAAAACTGTTTTTT. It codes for CASSRDPATNEKLFF.

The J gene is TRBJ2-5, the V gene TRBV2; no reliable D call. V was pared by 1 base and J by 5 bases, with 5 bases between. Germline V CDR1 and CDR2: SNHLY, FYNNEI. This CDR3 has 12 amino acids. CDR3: CASSEDNETQYF. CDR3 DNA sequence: TGTGCCAGCAGTGAAGATAACGAGACCCAGTACTTC.

The CDR3 DNA is TGTGCCAGCAGCTCTCGGCTGACAGGGCCCGGCTACACCTTC. Amino acids: CASSSRLTGPGYTF. The chain combines TRBV11-2 with TRBJ1-2, with 7 bases identical to TRBD1. From germline, CDR1 is SGHAT and CDR2 FQNNGV. The V and J ends lost 4 bases and 8 bases, in that order; junction bases with no gene match: 10. The CDR3 runs 14 residues.